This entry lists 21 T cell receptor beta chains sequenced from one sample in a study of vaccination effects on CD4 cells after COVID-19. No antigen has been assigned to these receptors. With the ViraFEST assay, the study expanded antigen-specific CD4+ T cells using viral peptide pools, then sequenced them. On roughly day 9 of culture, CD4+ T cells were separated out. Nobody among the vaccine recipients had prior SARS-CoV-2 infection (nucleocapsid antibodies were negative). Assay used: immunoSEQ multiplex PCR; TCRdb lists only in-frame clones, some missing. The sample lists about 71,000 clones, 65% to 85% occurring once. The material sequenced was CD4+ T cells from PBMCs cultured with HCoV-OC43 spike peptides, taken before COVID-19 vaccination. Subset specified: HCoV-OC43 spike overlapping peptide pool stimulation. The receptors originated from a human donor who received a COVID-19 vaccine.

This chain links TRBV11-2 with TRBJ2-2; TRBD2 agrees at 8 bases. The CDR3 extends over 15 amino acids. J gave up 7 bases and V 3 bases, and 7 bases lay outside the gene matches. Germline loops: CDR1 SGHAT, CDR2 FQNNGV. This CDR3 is CASSFRPRGDGELFF. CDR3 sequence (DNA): TGTGCCAGCAGCTTCCGCCCGCGGGGGGACGGGGAGCTGTTTTTT.

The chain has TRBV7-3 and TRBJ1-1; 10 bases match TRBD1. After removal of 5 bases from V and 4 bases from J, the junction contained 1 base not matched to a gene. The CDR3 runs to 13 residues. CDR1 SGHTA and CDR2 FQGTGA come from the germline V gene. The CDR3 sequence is CASSRTGGTEAFF. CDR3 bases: TGTGCCAGCAGCCGGACAGGGGGCACTGAAGCTTTCTTT.

The CDR3 spells CAYRDRLPLNTIYF. The CDR3 DNA follows: TGTGCCTACAGGGACAGGTTGCCGCTCAACACCATATATTTT. V usage is TRBV30 and J usage is TRBJ1-3; TRBD1 aligns across 8 bases. Trimming removed 7 bases from V and 7 bases from J; junction bases left unmatched: 12. This CDR3 comprises 14 residues. The germline CDR1 and CDR2 sequences are GTSNPN and SVGIG (reference sequence).

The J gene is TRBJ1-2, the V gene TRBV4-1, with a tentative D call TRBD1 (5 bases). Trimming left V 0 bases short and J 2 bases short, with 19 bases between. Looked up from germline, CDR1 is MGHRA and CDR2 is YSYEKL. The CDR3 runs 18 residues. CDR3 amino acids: CASSQEMAGYDRNYGYTF. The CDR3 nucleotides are TGCGCCAGCAGCCAAGAGATGGCAGGGTATGATAGAAACTATGGCTACACCTTC.

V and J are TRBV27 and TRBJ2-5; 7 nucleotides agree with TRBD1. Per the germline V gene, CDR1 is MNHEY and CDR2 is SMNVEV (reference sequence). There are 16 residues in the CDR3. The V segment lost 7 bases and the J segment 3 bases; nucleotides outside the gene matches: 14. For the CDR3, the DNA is TGTGCCAGCAAATCCCGTACAGGGGTGACGGAAGAGACCCAGTACTTC. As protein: CASKSRTGVTEETQYF.

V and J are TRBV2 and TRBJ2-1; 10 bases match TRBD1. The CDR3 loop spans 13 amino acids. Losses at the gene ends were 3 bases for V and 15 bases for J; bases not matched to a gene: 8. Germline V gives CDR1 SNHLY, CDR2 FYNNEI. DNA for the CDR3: TGTGCCAGCAGTGAGGTTTCGACAGGGGGCCGGTTCTTC. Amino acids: CASSEVSTGGRFF.

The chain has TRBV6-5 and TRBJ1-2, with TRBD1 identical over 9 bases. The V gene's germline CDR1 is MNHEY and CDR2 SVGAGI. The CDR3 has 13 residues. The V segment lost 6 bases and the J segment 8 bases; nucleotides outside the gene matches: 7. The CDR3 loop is CASSPDRGGGYTF. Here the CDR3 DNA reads TGTGCCAGCAGCCCAGACAGGGGGGGAGGCTACACCTTC.

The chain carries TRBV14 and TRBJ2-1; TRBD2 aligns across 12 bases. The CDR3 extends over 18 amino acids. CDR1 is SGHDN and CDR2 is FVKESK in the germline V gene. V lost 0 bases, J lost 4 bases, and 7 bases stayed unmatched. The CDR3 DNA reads TGTGCCAGCAGCCAAGATGTCGGACTAGCGGGGCTATACAATGAGCAGTTCTTC. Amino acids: CASSQDVGLAGLYNEQFF.

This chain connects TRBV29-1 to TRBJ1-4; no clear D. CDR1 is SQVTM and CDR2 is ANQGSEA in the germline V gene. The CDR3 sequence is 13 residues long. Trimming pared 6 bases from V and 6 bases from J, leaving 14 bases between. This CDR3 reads CSVQVPVDEKLFF. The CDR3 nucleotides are TGCAGCGTCCAAGTGCCTGTAGATGAAAAACTGTTTTTT.

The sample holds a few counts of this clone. CDR3 loop: CSVGSRRGSNEQFF. The DNA of the CDR3 is TGCAGCGTTGGTAGTAGGAGAGGGTCCAATGAGCAGTTCTTC. The chain couples TRBV29-1 to TRBJ2-1, with D possibly matching TRBD2 (5 bases). Trimming stripped 4 bases from V and 6 bases from J, with 16 bases between. CDR1 is SQVTM and CDR2 is ANQGSEA in the germline V gene. The CDR3 is made up of 14 amino acids.

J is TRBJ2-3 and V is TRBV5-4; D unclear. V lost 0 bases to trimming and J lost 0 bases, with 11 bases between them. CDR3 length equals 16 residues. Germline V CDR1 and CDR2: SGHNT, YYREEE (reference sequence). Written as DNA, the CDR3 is TGTGCCAGCAGCTTGGCAGGTTCGACTAGCACAGATACGCAGTATTTT. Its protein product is CASSLAGSTSTDTQYF.

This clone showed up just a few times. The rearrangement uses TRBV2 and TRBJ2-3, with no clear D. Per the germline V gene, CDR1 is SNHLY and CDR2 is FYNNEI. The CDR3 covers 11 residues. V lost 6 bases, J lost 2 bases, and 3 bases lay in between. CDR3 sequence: CASRVTDTQYF. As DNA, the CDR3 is TGTGCCAGCAGGGTCACAGATACGCAGTATTTT.

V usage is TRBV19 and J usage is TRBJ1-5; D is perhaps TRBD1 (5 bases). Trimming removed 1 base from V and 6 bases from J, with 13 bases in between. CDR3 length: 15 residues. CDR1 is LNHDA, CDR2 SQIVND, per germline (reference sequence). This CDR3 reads CASSIGGQGTQPQHF. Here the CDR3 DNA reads TGTGCCAGTAGTATAGGAGGGCAGGGCACTCAGCCCCAGCATTTT.

CDR3 DNA: TGTGCCAGCAGCAAGTGTGAGAAGGGGAGGGAGACCCAGTACTTC. It translates to CASSKCEKGRETQYF. V is TRBV21-1 and J is TRBJ2-5; the table's D call, TRBD2, has no DNA check behind it. TRBV21-1 is reported as a pseudogene. There are 15 residues in the CDR3.

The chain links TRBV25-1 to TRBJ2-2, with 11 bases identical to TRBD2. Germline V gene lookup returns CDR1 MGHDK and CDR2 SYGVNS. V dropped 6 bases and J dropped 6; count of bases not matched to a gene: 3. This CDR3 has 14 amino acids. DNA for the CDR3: TGTGCCAGCAGAATTAGCGGGGGGGCCGGGGAGCTGTTTTTT. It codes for CASRISGGAGELFF.

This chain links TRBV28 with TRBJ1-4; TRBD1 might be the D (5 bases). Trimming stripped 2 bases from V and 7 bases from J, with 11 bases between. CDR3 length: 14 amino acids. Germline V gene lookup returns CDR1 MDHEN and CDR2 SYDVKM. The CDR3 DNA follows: TGTGCCAGCAGTTTAGTGGGGCGGAGTGAAAAACTGTTTTTT. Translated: CASSLVGRSEKLFF.

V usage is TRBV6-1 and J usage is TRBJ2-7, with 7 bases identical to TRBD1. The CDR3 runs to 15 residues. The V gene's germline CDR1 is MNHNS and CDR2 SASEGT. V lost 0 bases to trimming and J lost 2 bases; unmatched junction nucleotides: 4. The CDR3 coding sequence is TGTGCCAGCAGTGAAGCTTCCCAGGGGGCCTACGAGCAGTACGTC. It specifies CASSEASQGAYEQYV.

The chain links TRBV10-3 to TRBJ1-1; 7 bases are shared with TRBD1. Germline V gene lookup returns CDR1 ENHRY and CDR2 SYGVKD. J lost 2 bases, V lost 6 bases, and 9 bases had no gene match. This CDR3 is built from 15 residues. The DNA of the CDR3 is TGTGCCATCAGAGACAGGGAAAACTTCAACACTGAAGCTTTCTTT. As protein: CAIRDRENFNTEAFF.

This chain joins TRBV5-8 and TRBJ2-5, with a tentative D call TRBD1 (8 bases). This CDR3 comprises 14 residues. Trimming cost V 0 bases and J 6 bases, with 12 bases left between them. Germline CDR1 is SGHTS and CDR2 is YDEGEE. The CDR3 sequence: CASSLDRGGKTQYF. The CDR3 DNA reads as TGTGCCAGCAGCTTGGACAGGGGGGGGAAGACCCAGTACTTC. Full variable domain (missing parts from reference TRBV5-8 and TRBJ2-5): EAGVTQSPTHLIKTRGQQATLRCSPISGHTSVYWYQQALGLGLQFLLWYDEGEERNRGNFPPRFSGRQFPNYSSELNVNALELEDSALYLCASSLDRGGKTQYFGPGTRLLVL.

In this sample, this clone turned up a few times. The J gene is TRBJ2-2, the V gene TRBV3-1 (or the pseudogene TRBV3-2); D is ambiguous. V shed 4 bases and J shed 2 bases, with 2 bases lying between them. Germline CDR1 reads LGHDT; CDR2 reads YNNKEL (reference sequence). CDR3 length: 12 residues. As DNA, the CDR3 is TGTGCCAGCAGCCTAAACACCGGGGAGCTGTTTTTT. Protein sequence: CASSLNTGELFF.

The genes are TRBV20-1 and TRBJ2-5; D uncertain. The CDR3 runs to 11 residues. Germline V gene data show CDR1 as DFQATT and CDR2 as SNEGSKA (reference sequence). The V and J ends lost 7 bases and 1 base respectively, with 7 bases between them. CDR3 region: CSGGSQETQYF. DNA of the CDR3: TGCAGTGGAGGATCCCAAGAGACCCAGTACTTC.